This record concerns one T cell receptor beta chain sequence. The table came from immunoSEQ multiplex PCR; TCRdb's copy has only in-frame clones and leaves some out. The sample lists around 140,000 clones; approximately 84% were seen once. This record belongs to a study of blood T cell repertoires in COVID-19. At the level of the study: COVID-19 samples from acute and convalescent phases originated in the United States, Italy and Spain. The cDNA or gDNA used as material had been derived from T cells, B-cell-depleted T cells, or PBMCs.

The CDR3 has 15 amino acids. CDR1 is SGHVS, CDR2 FQNEAQ, per germline. V dropped 5 bases and J dropped 1; count of bases not matched to a gene: 2. This TCR was sampled from a woman of 80 years or more with acute or convalescent COVID-19. The rearrangement uses TRBV7-8 and TRBJ2-1, with 10 bases aligning to TRBD1. Material: peripheral blood. This CDR3 reads CASSRGQGSYNEQFF. CDR3 nucleotide sequence: TGTGCCAGCAGCCGGGGACAGGGGTCCTACAATGAGCAGTTCTTC.